These 18 T cell receptor beta chains were sequenced from one sample in a study of T cells in Graves' hyperthyroidism and ophthalmopathy (dated by TCRdb to about 2019). The library was obtained by multiplex PCR. The sequencer was an Illumina HiSeq 2000. The TCR beta CDR3 regions were amplified from the RNA transcripts. A first-round RT-PCR of the TCR CDR3 used the HTBI primer set with the Qiagen OneStep RT-PCR kit. Starting from the raw public reads, TCRdb applied fastp trimming at Q25, assembled clones with MiXCR and retained in-frame beta chains. Merged by CDR3 protein, the rows form single entries marked with the most common genes and DNA. Here the sample has 500,000 to 600,000 distinct CDR3 sequences; approximately 15% occur a single time. The top ten clonotypes cover under 20% of the sample. The sequencing sample was made of blood. These receptors came from a young woman with Graves' hyperthyroidism.

This clonotype was found many times. J is TRBJ1-4 and V is TRBV6-5; D not resolved. V dropped 0 bases and J dropped 10 bases, with 21 bases sitting between them. The CDR3 extends over 17 amino acids. Germline loops: CDR1 MNHEY, CDR2 SVGAGI. CDR3 sequence reads: CASSYSASELRAGKLFF. For the CDR3, the DNA is TGTGCCAGCAGTTACTCGGCCAGCGAGCTCCGAGCGGGAAAACTGTTTTTT.

This clonotype was seen at least ten times. The chain uses TRBV7-9 and TRBJ2-2; TRBD2 agrees at 10 bases. Looked up from germline, CDR1 is SEHNR and CDR2 is FQNEAQ (reference sequence). The CDR3 totals 16 residues. V lost 2 bases and J lost 5; bases outside the gene matches: 5. The CDR3 DNA reads TGTGCCAGCAGCTTACTAGCGGGAGTTGGTACCGGGGAGCTGTTTTTT. This gives the protein CASSLLAGVGTGELFF.

CDR3 in DNA: TGTGCCAGCAGTTACGGGACAGGGGGCAGAAATTCACCCCTCCACTTT. It is translated as CASSYGTGGRNSPLHF. The V gene is TRBV6-5, the J gene TRBJ1-6; 12 bases match TRBD1. In germline, CDR1 is MNHEY, CDR2 SVGAGI. The junction had 3 bases not matched to a gene; V was cut back by 2 bases and J by 7 bases. This CDR3 is 16 amino acids long.

The sample holds many counts of this clonotype. This rearrangement joins TRBV20-1 to TRBJ2-3, with 9 bases aligning to TRBD2. V lost 3 bases to trimming and J lost 4 bases; unmatched junction nucleotides: 8. CDR1 and CDR2 (germline): DFQATT, SNEGSKA (reference sequence). CDR3 length: 15 amino acids. CDR3 residues: CSASGLAPVADTQYF. For the CDR3, the DNA is TGCAGTGCTAGTGGACTAGCGCCTGTGGCAGATACGCAGTATTTT.

The rearrangement links TRBV5-1 to TRBJ2-7; 7 positions match TRBD1. The V segment lost 0 bases and the J segment 0 bases; nucleotides outside the gene matches: 3. Germline values: CDR1 SGHRS, CDR2 YFSETQ. The CDR3 spans 15 residues. CDR3 sequence (DNA): TGCGCCAGCAGCTTGGCCACAGGGGTCTCCTACGAGCAGTACTTC. Translated: CASSLATGVSYEQYF.

Ten or more counts support this clonotype. The chain carries TRBV11-1 and TRBJ2-5; D tentatively reads TRBD1 or TRBD2 (5 bases each). From germline, CDR1 is SGHAT and CDR2 FQDESV (reference sequence). The CDR3 extends over 14 amino acids. The ends were cut back, 3 bases at V and 1 base at J, with 9 bases in the middle. The DNA for the CDR3 is TGTGCCAGCAGCTTCCCGGGACCCCAAGAGACCCAGTACTTC. It yields the protein CASSFPGPQETQYF.

This clonotype was seen a handful of times. The chain couples TRBV7-9 to TRBJ2-2, with D unclear. V was shortened by 5 bases and J by 7 bases, with 5 bases between the two germline ends. Germline-derived CDR1 and CDR2 are SEHNR and FQNEAQ (reference sequence). The length of the CDR3 is 11 residues. CDR3 DNA sequence: TGTGCCAGCAGCCGTCTCGGGGAGCTGTTTTTT. It yields the protein CASSRLGELFF.

The chain joins TRBV6-1 to TRBJ2-1, with 8 bases aligning to TRBD2. Germline V gene data show CDR1 as MNHNS and CDR2 as SASEGT. CDR3 size: 17 residues. The V gene end was trimmed by 1 base and the J gene end by 9 bases; junction bases not matched to a gene: 14. CDR3 DNA: TGTGCCAGCAGTGAAGGGTTCGGGGGGGCCAAGCTTGCTGAGCAGTTCTTC. Translation: CASSEGFGGAKLAEQFF.

This clonotype was recorded many times. The chain combines TRBV2 with TRBJ1-2; 10 nucleotides agree with TRBD1. CDR1 SNHLY and CDR2 FYNNEI come from the germline V gene. Unmatched junction bases numbered 2, after V lost 7 bases and J lost 0 bases. This CDR3 spans 14 amino acids. CDR3 amino acids: CASTGTGANYGYTF. In nucleotides, the CDR3 is TGTGCCAGCACCGGGACAGGGGCTAACTATGGCTACACCTTC.

This clonotype was seen many times. This CDR3 reads CATSDSLAGRYETQYF. The CDR3 bases are TGTGCCACCAGTGATTCGCTAGCGGGAAGATACGAGACCCAGTACTTC. This chain connects TRBV24-1 to TRBJ2-5, with 9 bases aligning to TRBD2. Germline loops: CDR1 KGHDR, CDR2 SFDVKD. There are 16 residues in the CDR3. J gave up 5 bases and V 2 bases, and 8 bases lay outside the gene matches.

This clonotype has more than one count but fewer than ten. The chain carries TRBV19 and TRBJ2-5; 7 bases map to TRBD2. The CDR3 sequence is 16 residues long. Losses at the gene ends were 4 bases for V and 2 bases for J; bases not matched to a gene: 10. Germline CDR1 LNHDA, CDR2 SQIVND (reference sequence). CDR3 coding DNA: TGTGCCAGTAGTACGATCTTCCTAGCGGAGCAAGAGACCCAGTACTTC. Protein product: CASSTIFLAEQETQYF.

The genes are TRBV5-1 and TRBJ2-1; TRBD2 is a possible D gene (6 bases). This CDR3 region has 14 residues. Trimming pared 0 bases from V and 7 bases from J, leaving 11 bases between. CDR1 is SGHRS and CDR2 is YFSETQ in the germline V gene. CDR3 in DNA: TGCGCCAGCAGCTTGGGCGTTAGCGGAAATGAGCAGTTCTTC. Translated, it gives CASSLGVSGNEQFF.

This clonotype was detected ten times or more. This chain links TRBV10-3 with TRBJ2-6, with D maybe TRBD1 (6 bases). Germline lookup yields CDR1 ENHRY and CDR2 SYGVKD. V lost 6 bases and J lost 0, with 15 bases in between. The CDR3 is made up of 17 amino acids. The chain's CDR3 is CAISDRTGLSGANVLTF. Here the CDR3 DNA reads TGTGCCATCAGCGACCGAACAGGGCTCTCTGGGGCCAACGTCCTGACTTTC.

This clonotype appeared a few times. V and J are TRBV29-1 and TRBJ2-3; D might be TRBD2 (6 bases). Germline V CDR1 and CDR2: SQVTM, ANQGSEA. Between the trimmed V and J ends, which lost 5 bases and 6 bases, there was a span of 15 bases. The CDR3 extends over 13 amino acids. CDR3 sequence reads: CSVRRDLIDTQYF. The CDR3 DNA reads TGCAGCGTTCGGAGGGACCTTATTGATACGCAGTATTTT.

The table lists this clonotype with a few counts. The chain recombines TRBV24-1 with TRBJ1-5; no clear D gene. Germline V CDR1 and CDR2: KGHDR, SFDVKD. The CDR3 runs 11 residues. V was trimmed by 8 bases and J by 0 bases, leaving 1 base between them. In DNA, the CDR3 is TGTGCCACCACTAGCAATCAGCCCCAGCATTTT. It translates to CATTSNQPQHF.

This clonotype was observed many times. V is TRBV6-6 and J is TRBJ2-7, with 9 positions matching TRBD2. Germline lookup yields CDR1 MNHNY and CDR2 SVGAGI (reference sequence). The J segment lost 2 bases and the V segment lost 0 bases, leaving 5 bases of the junction unmatched. This CDR3 spans 16 amino acids. For the CDR3, the DNA is TGTGCCAGCAGTTACTCAGCTAGCGGGATAACCTACGAGCAGTACTTC. Residues: CASSYSASGITYEQYF.

This clonotype was counted at least ten times. The chain uses TRBV20-1 and TRBJ1-6; TRBD1 aligns across 7 bases. The CDR3 has 14 amino acids. The junction had 8 bases not matched to a gene; V was cut back by 5 bases and J by 7 bases. The germline V gene has CDR1 DFQATT and CDR2 SNEGSKA (reference sequence). The CDR3 bases are TGCAGTGCTTACCGGGACAGCAACAATTCACCCCTCCACTTT. This gives the protein CSAYRDSNNSPLHF.

V usage is TRBV7-9 and J usage is TRBJ2-5; 8 bases align to TRBD2. Unmatched junction bases numbered 22, after V lost 5 bases and J lost 5 bases. This CDR3 has 19 residues. The germline V gene encodes CDR1 SEHNR and CDR2 FQNEAQ (reference sequence). The CDR3 DNA reads TGTGCCAGCAGCATTAGGGGTCGTGGTTACGGGGGGGCAAGGGAGACCCAGTACTTC. Amino acid sequence: CASSIRGRGYGGARETQYF.